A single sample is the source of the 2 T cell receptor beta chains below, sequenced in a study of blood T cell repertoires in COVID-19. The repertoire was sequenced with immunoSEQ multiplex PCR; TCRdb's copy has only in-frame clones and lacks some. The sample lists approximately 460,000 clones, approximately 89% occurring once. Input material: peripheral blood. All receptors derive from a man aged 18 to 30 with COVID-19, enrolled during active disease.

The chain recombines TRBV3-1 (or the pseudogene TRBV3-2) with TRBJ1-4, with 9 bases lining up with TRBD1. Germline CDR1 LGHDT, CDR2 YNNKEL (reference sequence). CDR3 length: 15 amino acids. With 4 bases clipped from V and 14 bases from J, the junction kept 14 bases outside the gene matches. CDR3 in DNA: TGTGCCAGCAGCCCCACATCTCCGGGACAGGGTGGCCTGTTTTTT. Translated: CASSPTSPGQGGLFF.

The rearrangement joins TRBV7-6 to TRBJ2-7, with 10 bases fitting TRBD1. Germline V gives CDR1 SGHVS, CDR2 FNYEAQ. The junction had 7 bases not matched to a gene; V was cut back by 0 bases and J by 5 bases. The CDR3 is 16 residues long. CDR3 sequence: CASSLALGTGANEQYF. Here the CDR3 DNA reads TGTGCCAGCAGCTTAGCCCTAGGGACAGGGGCCAACGAGCAGTACTTC.